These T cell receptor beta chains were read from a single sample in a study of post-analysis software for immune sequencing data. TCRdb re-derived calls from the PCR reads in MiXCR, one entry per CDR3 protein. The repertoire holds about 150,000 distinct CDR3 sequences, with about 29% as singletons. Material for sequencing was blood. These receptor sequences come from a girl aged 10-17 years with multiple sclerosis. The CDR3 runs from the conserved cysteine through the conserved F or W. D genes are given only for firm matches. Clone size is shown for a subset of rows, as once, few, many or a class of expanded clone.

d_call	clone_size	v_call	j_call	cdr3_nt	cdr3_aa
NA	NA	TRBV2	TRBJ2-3	TGTGCCAGCACCCTCGGCACAGATACGCAGTATTTT	CASTLGTDTQYF
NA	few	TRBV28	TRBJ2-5	TGTGCCAGCAGCCATAAGCGGGCCCAAGAGACCCAGTACTTC	CASSHKRAQETQYF
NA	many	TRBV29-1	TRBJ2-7	TGCAGCGTTGAAGTTAGCTACGATGGGCAGTACTTC	CSVEVSYDGQYF
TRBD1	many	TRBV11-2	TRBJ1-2	TGTGCCAGCAGCCATTCGACAGGGGGCCATGGCTACACCTTC	CASSHSTGGHGYTF
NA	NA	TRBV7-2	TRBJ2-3	TGTGCCAGCAGCTACGCCCCGATCGGGAGCCCTAGCACAGATACGCAGTATTTT	CASSYAPIGSPSTDTQYF
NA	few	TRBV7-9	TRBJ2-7	TGTGCCAGCAGCTCGGCCTCCTACGAGCAGTACTTC	CASSSASYEQYF
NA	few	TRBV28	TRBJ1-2	TGTGCCAGCAGTCGACGAGGGAAGGCTAACTATGGCTACACCTTC	CASSRRGKANYGYTF
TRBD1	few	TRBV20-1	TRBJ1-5	TGCAGTGCTAGAGGCCGCAGGGGGGAACCCCAGCATTTT	CSARGRRGEPQHF
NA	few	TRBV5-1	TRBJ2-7	TGCGCCAGCAGATCGGAGGGGCCCTACGAGCAGTACTTC	CASRSEGPYEQYF
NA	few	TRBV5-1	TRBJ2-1	TGCGCCAGCAGCCGGTCCACCGATGAGCAGTTCTTC	CASSRSTDEQFF
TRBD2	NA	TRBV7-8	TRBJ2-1	TGTGCCAGCGCTAAGACTAGCGGGAGCAACCACAATGAGCAGTTCTTC	CASAKTSGSNHNEQFF
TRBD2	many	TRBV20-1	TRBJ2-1	TGCAGTGCTAGAGAACTAGCGACTTCCTACAATGAGCAGTTCTTC	CSARELATSYNEQFF
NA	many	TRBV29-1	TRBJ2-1	TGCAGCGTTTACGATCGGACAGTCAATGAGCAGTTCTTC	CSVYDRTVNEQFF
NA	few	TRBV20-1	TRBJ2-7	TGCAGTGCTAGAGATGGAGGGACAGCCCTATACGAGCAGTACTTC	CSARDGGTALYEQYF
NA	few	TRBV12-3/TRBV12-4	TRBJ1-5	TGTGCCAGCAGTGGGGGAGGGCGGCTCAATCAGCCCCAGCATTTT	CASSGGGRLNQPQHF
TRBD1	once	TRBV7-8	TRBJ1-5	TGTGCCGGCAGCCCTGACTTGGGAGGGGCAGGGGGTCAGCCCCAGCATTTT	CAGSPDLGGAGGQPQHF
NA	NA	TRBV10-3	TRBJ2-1	TGTGCCATCCGGGTTTACGATGAGCAGTTCTTC	CAIRVYDEQFF
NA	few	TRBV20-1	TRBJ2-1	TGCAGTGCTCGACAGTACAATGAGCAGTTCTTC	CSARQYNEQFF
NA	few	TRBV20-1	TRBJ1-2	TGCAGTGCCTCGACCGTCAGCAACTATGGCTACACCTTC	CSASTVSNYGYTF
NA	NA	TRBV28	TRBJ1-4	TGTGCCAGTTTCGACGGAGCGTTTAATGAAAAACTGTTTTTT	CASFDGAFNEKLFF
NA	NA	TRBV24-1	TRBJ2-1	TGTGCCACCAGTGGAGCCCACGACTCTAATGAGCAGTTCTTC	CATSGAHDSNEQFF
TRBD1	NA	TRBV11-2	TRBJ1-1	TGTGCCAGCAGCTTAGAAGGGGGCGGTGAAGCTTTCTTT	CASSLEGGGEAFF
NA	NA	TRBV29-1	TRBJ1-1	TGCAGCGTTGAAGGAGGATATCCCTTCCCTCTGAACACTGAAGCTTTCTTT	CSVEGGYPFPLNTEAFF
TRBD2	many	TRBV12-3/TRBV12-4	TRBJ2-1	TGTGCCAGCAGGAAGGGACTAGCGGGAGTAGGTTCAAGGCGAGAGCAGTTCTTC	CASRKGLAGVGSRREQFF
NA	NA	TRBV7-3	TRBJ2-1	TGTGCCAGCAGCTTATTAGCCCCCAGCAATGAGCAGTTCTTC	CASSLLAPSNEQFF
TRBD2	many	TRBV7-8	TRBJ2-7	TGTGCCACCGGACTAGCGGCCTACGAGCAGTACTTC	CATGLAAYEQYF
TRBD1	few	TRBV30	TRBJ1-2	TGTGCCTGGAGAGTGACAGGGACCTATGGCTACACCTTC	CAWRVTGTYGYTF
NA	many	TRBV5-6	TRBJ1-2	TGTGCCAGCAGCTTGCCCGGAGAATCTACGTATGGCTACACCTTC	CASSLPGESTYGYTF
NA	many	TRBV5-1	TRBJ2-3	TGCGCCAGCAGCCCAGGACCAGGCTTGGGCACAGATACGCAGTATTTT	CASSPGPGLGTDTQYF